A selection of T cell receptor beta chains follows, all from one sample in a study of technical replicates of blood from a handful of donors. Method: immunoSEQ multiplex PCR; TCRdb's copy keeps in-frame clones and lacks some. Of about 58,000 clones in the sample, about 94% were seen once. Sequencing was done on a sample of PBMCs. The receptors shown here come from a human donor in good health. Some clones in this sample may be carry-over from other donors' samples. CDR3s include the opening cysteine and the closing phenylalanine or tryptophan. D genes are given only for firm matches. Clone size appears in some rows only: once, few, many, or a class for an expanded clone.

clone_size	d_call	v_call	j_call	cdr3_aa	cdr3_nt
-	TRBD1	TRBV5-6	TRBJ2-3	CASSSTGIDTQYF	TGTGCCAGCAGCTCGACAGGGATAGATACGCAGTATTTT
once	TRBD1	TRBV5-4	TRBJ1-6	CASSYAGTGNSPLHF	TGTGCCAGCAGTTATGCCGGGACAGGGAATTCACCCCTCCACTTT
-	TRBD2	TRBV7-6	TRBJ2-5	CASSQIAGGRETQYF	TGTGCCAGCAGCCAAATAGCGGGGGGTCGAGAGACCCAGTACTTC
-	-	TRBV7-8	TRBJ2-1	CASSSGSYNEQFF	TGTGCCAGCAGCTCAGGCTCCTACAATGAGCAGTTCTTC
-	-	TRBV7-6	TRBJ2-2	CASSFPGTFTGELFF	TGTGCCAGCAGCTTTCCAGGGACATTCACCGGGGAGCTGTTTTTT
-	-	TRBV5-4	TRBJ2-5	CASSSQTGQETQYF	TGTGCCAGCAGCTCCCAGACAGGACAAGAGACCCAGTACTTC
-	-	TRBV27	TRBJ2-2	CASSAYFQGNTGELFF	TGTGCCAGCAGTGCCTATTTCCAGGGGAACACCGGGGAGCTGTTTTTT
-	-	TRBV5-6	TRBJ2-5	CASSFITTGETQYF	TGTGCCAGCAGCTTTATCACTACCGGGGAGACCCAGTACTTC
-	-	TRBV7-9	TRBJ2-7	CASSRLSSSNDEQYF	TGTGCCAGCAGCAGACTTTCCAGCTCGAACGACGAGCAGTACTTC
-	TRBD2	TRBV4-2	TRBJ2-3	CASSRTLAGGPGGDTQYF	TGTGCCAGCAGCCGCACACTAGCGGGGGGCCCGGGGGGAGATACGCAGTATTTT
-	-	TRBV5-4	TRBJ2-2	CASSLPIVDRLNTGELFF	TGTGCCAGCAGTCTGCCAATCGTCGACAGGCTAAACACCGGGGAGCTGTTTTTT
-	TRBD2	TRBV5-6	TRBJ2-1	CASAGPGTSGTGEQFF	TGTGCCAGCGCTGGACCCGGGACTAGCGGGACCGGGGAGCAGTTCTTC
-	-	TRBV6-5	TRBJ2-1	CASSYTPGDSKKFF	TGTGCCAGCAGTTACACTCCGGGAGACAGTAAAAAGTTCTTC
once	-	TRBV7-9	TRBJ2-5	CASSLARGLGTQYF	TGTGCCAGCAGCTTAGCCCGGGGACTTGGGACCCAGTACTTC
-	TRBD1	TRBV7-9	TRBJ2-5	CASSWRTGGETQYF	TGTGCCAGCAGCTGGAGGACAGGGGGAGAGACCCAGTACTTC
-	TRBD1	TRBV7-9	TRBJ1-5	CASSLGTGFSPQHF	TGTGCCAGCAGCCTCGGGACAGGGTTTTCGCCCCAGCATTTT
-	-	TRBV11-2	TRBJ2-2	CASSLSGGFTGELFF	TGTGCCAGCAGCCTTAGCGGAGGATTCACCGGGGAGCTGTTTTTT
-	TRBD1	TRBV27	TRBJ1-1	CASTRTGGTEAFF	TGTGCCAGCACCCGGACAGGGGGCACTGAAGCTTTCTTT
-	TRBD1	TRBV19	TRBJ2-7	CASSTDRDTQHPYEQYF	TGTGCCAGTAGTACGGACAGGGACACCCAACATCCCTACGAGCAGTACTTC
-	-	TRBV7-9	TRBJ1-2	CASSQGIRAPVGYGYTF	TGTGCCAGCAGCCAGGGGATCCGGGCCCCAGTTGGCTATGGCTACACCTTC
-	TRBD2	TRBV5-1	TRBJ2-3	CASSRDGGTDTQYF	TGCGCCAGCAGCCGGGACGGGGGGACAGATACGCAGTATTTT
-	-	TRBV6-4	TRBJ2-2	CASREENTGELFF	TGTGCCAGCAGAGAGGAGAACACCGGGGAGCTGTTTTTT
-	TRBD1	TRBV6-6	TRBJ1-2	CASSSTGGNGYTF	TGTGCCAGCAGTTCGACAGGGGGCAATGGCTACACCTTC
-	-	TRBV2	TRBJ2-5	CASSFRETFQETQYF	TGTGCCAGCAGTTTTCGAGAGACATTCCAAGAGACCCAGTACTTC
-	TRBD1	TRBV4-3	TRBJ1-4	CASSQTGGAAREKLFF	TGCGCCAGCAGCCAGACAGGGGGCGCCGCCAGGGAAAAACTGTTTTTT
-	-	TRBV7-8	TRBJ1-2	CASSHRRAANYGYTF	TGTGCCAGCAGCCACCGGAGGGCGGCTAACTATGGCTACACCTTC
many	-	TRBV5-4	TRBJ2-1	CASSQAAGGYNEQFF	TGTGCCAGCAGTCAGGCCGCTGGGGGGTACAATGAGCAGTTCTTC
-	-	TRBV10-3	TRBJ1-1	CAISEIVPTEAFF	TGTGCCATCAGTGAGATAGTCCCCACTGAAGCTTTCTTT
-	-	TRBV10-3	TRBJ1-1	CAISESIQVNTEAFF	TGTGCCATCAGTGAGTCCATACAGGTGAACACTGAAGCTTTCTTT
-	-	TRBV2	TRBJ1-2	CASSPRRLGEVAGYTF	TGTGCCAGCAGCCCCAGACGGCTCGGGGAAGTAGCTGGCTACACCTTC
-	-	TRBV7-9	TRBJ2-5	CASSLANSPQETQYF	TGTGCCAGCAGCTTAGCGAACAGCCCCCAAGAGACCCAGTACTTC
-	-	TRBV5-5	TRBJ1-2	CASSLVGDYGYTF	TGTGCCAGCAGCTTGGTAGGGGATTATGGCTACACCTTC
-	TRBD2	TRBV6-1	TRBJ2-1	CASSPGLAGREQFF	TGTGCCAGCAGTCCTGGATTAGCGGGCCGCGAGCAGTTCTTC
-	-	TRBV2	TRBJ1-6	CASKYRDLNNSPLHF	TGTGCCAGCAAGTACAGAGACCTAAATAATTCACCCCTCCACTTT
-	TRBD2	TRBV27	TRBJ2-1	CASSPYRLAGDNEQFF	TGTGCCAGCAGCCCTTACCGACTAGCGGGAGATAATGAGCAGTTCTTC
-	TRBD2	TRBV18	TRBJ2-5	CASSPGVAGEAETQYF	TGTGCCAGCTCACCAGGGGTCGCGGGGGAAGCGGAGACCCAGTACTTC
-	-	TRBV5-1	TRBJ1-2	CASKLVLNRGDGYTF	TGCGCCAGCAAACTTGTTTTGAATAGAGGAGATGGCTACACCTTC
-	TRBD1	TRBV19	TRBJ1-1	CASSTTGAVVTEAFF	TGTGCCAGTAGCACGACAGGGGCGGTGGTTACTGAAGCTTTCTTT
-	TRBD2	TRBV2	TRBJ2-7	CASRLAGGSSYEQYF	TGTGCCAGCCGACTAGCGGGGGGAAGCTCCTACGAGCAGTACTTC
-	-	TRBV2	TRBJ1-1	CASSGQTEAFF	TGTGCCAGCAGTGGACAGACTGAAGCTTTCTTT
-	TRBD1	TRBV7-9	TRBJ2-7	CASSQATGVHEQYF	TGTGCCAGCAGCCAAGCGACAGGGGTCCACGAGCAGTACTTC
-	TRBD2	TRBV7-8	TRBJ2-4	CASSLARNFRTSDLAKNIQYF	TGTGCCAGCAGCTTAGCCCGTAACTTTAGGACTAGCGATCTGGCCAAAAACATTCAGTACTTC
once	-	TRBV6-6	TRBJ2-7	CASEKSTGSSYEQYF	TGTGCCAGCGAAAAATCGACGGGAAGCTCCTACGAGCAGTACTTC
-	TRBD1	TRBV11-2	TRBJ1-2	CASRQQTGNHGYTF	TGTGCCAGCAGGCAACAGACAGGGAATCATGGCTACACCTTC
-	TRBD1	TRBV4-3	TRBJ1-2	CASSQDPGTGYGYTF	TGCGCCAGCAGCCAAGACCCCGGGACAGGCTATGGCTACACCTTC
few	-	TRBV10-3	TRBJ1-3	CAIRDSSGNTIYF	TGTGCCATCAGGGACAGCTCTGGAAACACCATATATTTT
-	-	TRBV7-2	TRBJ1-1	CASSPRQWAEAFF	TGTGCCAGCAGCCCCCGACAGTGGGCTGAAGCTTTCTTT
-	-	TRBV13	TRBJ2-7	CASSLDSSYEQYF	TGTGCCAGCAGCTTAGACAGTTCCTACGAGCAGTACTTC
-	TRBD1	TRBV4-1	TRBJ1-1	CASSQKGRGPRYTEAFF	TGCGCCAGCAGCCAAAAAGGCAGGGGGCCCAGGTACACTGAAGCTTTCTTT
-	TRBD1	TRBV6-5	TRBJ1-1	CASRNWDRGPEAFF	TGTGCCAGCAGAAACTGGGACAGAGGCCCTGAAGCTTTCTTT
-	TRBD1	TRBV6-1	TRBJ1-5	CASMLQGIDQPQHF	TGTGCCAGCATGCTACAGGGGATCGATCAGCCCCAGCATTTT
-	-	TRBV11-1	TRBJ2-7	CASSLIGGAPYEQYF	TGTGCCAGCAGCTTAATCGGCGGGGCGCCCTACGAGCAGTACTTC
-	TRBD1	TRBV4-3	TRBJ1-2	CASNSQIGQGTYGYTF	TGCGCCAGCAACAGCCAAATCGGACAGGGAACCTATGGCTACACCTTC
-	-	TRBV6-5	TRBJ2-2	CASRPRPGSGELFF	TGTGCCAGCAGACCCAGACCGGGGTCCGGGGAGCTGTTTTTT
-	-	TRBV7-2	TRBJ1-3	CASSLLQGSGNTIYF	TGTGCCAGCAGCTTACTACAGGGAAGCGGAAACACCATATATTTT
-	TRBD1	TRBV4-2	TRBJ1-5	CASSRGTAGLPQHF	TGTGCCAGCAGCCGCGGGACAGCCGGGCTGCCCCAGCATTTT
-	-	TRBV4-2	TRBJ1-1	CASSQDTDNTEAFF	TGTGCCAGCAGCCAAGATACAGATAACACTGAAGCTTTCTTT
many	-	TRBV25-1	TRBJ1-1	CASSEGHENTEAFF	TGTGCCAGCAGTGAAGGGCACGAGAACACTGAAGCTTTCTTT
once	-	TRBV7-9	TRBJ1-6	CASSPETTNSPLHF	TGTGCCAGCAGCCCCGAGACAACCAATTCACCCCTCCACTTT
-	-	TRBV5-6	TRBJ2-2	CASSLRGGKNTGELFF	TGTGCCAGCAGCTTGAGAGGGGGAAAGAACACCGGGGAGCTGTTTTTT